This passage covers 26 T cell receptor beta chains from one sample sequenced in a study of blood T cell repertoires in COVID-19. TCRdb keeps only in-frame clones here, not all; method: immunoSEQ multiplex PCR. Of some 150,000 clones in the sample, roughly 84% were seen once. Specimen: PBMCs or T cells enriched from blood (not recorded which). The receptors originated from a woman in her forties or fifties who had been exposed to COVID-19.

The chain has TRBV7-2 and TRBJ1-2; D unclear. V was clipped by 5 bases and J by 10 bases, with 11 bases between them. Germline V gene lookup returns CDR1 SGHTA and CDR2 FQGNSA. CDR3 length: 11 amino acids. The CDR3 loop reads CASSLTFDYTF. CDR3 DNA sequence: TGTGCCAGCAGCCTAACTTTTGACTACACCTTC.

This clone was observed a few times. The chain has TRBV5-5 and TRBJ1-2, with D unclear. Trimming removed 1 base from V and 2 bases from J, with 21 bases in between. This CDR3 region has 18 residues. Germline V lookup: CDR1 SGHKS, CDR2 YYEKEE (reference sequence). CDR3 sequence: CASSLSPLPQYNNYGYTF. The DNA of the CDR3 is TGTGCCAGCAGCTTGTCCCCTCTCCCCCAATACAACAACTATGGCTACACCTTC.

The J gene is TRBJ1-6, the V gene TRBV10-1, with D perhaps matching TRBD1 (6 bases). In germline, CDR1 is WNHNN, CDR2 SYGVQD (reference sequence). Trimming took off 6 bases at V and 7 bases at J, with 10 bases between the two ends. The CDR3 consists of 13 residues. CDR3 in amino acids: CASRQGINSPLHF. In nucleotides, the CDR3 is TGCGCCAGCAGACAGGGAATCAATTCACCCCTCCACTTT.

V usage is TRBV23-1 and J usage is TRBJ2-5; D is perhaps TRBD1 (5 bases). TRBV23-1 is an ORF, and what it does is uncertain. The ends were cut back, 2 bases at V and 1 base at J, with 14 bases in the middle. The CDR3 runs 16 residues. This chain's CDR3 is CASSQPLPTGQETQYF. Written as DNA, the CDR3 is TGCGCCAGCAGTCAACCTCTTCCTACAGGCCAAGAGACCCAGTACTTC.

The V call is TRBV4-3, the J call TRBJ2-2; 7 positions match TRBD2. The J segment lost 5 bases and the V segment lost 0 bases, leaving 9 bases of the junction unmatched. Germline lookup yields CDR1 LGHNA and CDR2 YSLEER. The CDR3 is 17 residues long. CDR3 residues: CASSQDAGGGRTGELFF. The CDR3 DNA reads TGCGCCAGCAGCCAAGATGCCGGGGGAGGGAGAACCGGGGAGCTGTTTTTT.

The chain combines TRBV11-2 with TRBJ1-4; D may be TRBD1 (5 bases). The CDR3 length is 16 residues. The V end was cut by 1 base, the J end by 7 bases, with 16 bases between. The V gene's germline CDR1 is SGHAT and CDR2 FQNNGV. The CDR3 region has the DNA TGTGCCAGCAGCTTAGGCTCGCAGGGTAGGGGTGAAAAACTGTTTTTT. Residues: CASSLGSQGRGEKLFF.

The genes are TRBV25-1 and TRBJ1-1, with D possibly TRBD1 on 5 matching bases. Between the trimmed V and J ends, which lost 3 bases and 2 bases, there was a span of 10 bases. The germline gives CDR1 MGHDK, CDR2 SYGVNS. CDR3 size: 14 residues. This CDR3 is CASSDAGYNTEAFF. The CDR3 region has the DNA TGTGCCAGCAGTGACGCAGGGTACAACACTGAAGCTTTCTTT. The full variable domain, rest sourced from reference TRBV25-1 and TRBJ1-1, is EADIYQTPRYLVIGTGKKITLECSQTMGHDKMYWYQQDPGMELHLIHYSYGVNSTEKGDLSSESTVSRIRTEHFPLTLESARPSHTSQYLCASSDAGYNTEAFFGQGTRLTVV.

The genes are TRBV7-2 and TRBJ1-2, with D perhaps matching TRBD1 (6 bases). The CDR3 sequence is 15 residues long. V was shortened by 5 bases and J by 5 bases, with 18 bases between the two germline ends. Germline V gene data show CDR1 as SGHTA and CDR2 as FQGNSA. The CDR3, as DNA: TGTGCCAGCAGCACAAACAGGGCCGGAGCGTATGGCTACACCTTC. Protein: CASSTNRAGAYGYTF.

The chain employs TRBV5-4 and TRBJ1-1, with no clear D. V shed 0 bases and J shed 1 base, with 10 bases lying between them. Germline V gene sequence: CDR1 SGHNT, CDR2 YYREEE (reference sequence). This CDR3 is built from 15 residues. CDR3 loop: CASSLASGGNTEAFF. The CDR3 nucleotides are TGTGCCAGCAGCTTGGCCTCGGGAGGGAACACTGAAGCTTTCTTT.

The rearrangement links TRBV11-1 to TRBJ1-1, with D maybe TRBD1 (5 bases). The V end was cut by 5 bases, the J end by 5 bases, with 9 bases between. Germline V lookup: CDR1 SGHAT, CDR2 FQDESV (reference sequence). The CDR3 spans 12 residues. CDR3 in DNA: TGTGCCAGCAGCCCCCAGGGAACTGAAGCTTTCTTT. As protein: CASSPQGTEAFF.

Only one count was recorded for this clone. The chain couples TRBV7-2 to TRBJ1-4; tentatively, D is TRBD1 (6 bases). Trimming removed 5 bases from V and 4 bases from J, with 11 bases in between. Germline CDR1 is SGHTA and CDR2 is FQGNSA. The CDR3 totals 14 residues. CDR3 in amino acids: CASSGGMINEKLFF. The CDR3 nucleotides read TGTGCCAGCAGCGGGGGCATGATTAATGAAAAACTGTTTTTT.

This rearrangement joins TRBV4-1 to TRBJ1-6; D possibly corresponds to TRBD1 (6 bases). Trimming stripped 4 bases from V and 0 bases from J, with 10 bases between. This CDR3 has 16 amino acids. Germline CDR1 reads MGHRA; CDR2 reads YSYEKL. CDR3 residues: CASSRTASSYNSPLHF. The CDR3 DNA is TGCGCCAGCAGCCGGACAGCCAGCTCCTATAATTCACCCCTCCACTTT.

The chain employs TRBV7-2 and TRBJ2-1; possible D gene TRBD1, 7 bases. Deletions cut 4 bases from V and 1 base from J, with 14 bases between. In germline, CDR1 is SGHTA, CDR2 FQGNSA. CDR3 length: 16 amino acids. The chain's CDR3 is CASSSGGGASYNEQFF. DNA of the CDR3: TGTGCCAGCAGCTCAGGAGGGGGCGCATCCTACAATGAGCAGTTCTTC.

The V gene is TRBV5-6, the J gene TRBJ1-1, with a weak D call TRBD1 (5 bases). V lost 0 bases and J lost 1, with 13 bases in between. The CDR3 covers 16 residues. In germline, CDR1 is SGHDT, CDR2 YYEEEE. CDR3 region: CASSLGLAQGNTEAFF. The CDR3 region has the DNA TGTGCCAGCAGCTTGGGGCTGGCGCAGGGGAACACTGAAGCTTTCTTT.

The rearrangement links TRBV11-2 to TRBJ1-4; weak D call: TRBD1 (6 bases). Trimming removed 0 bases at V and 7 bases at J, with 12 bases between. This CDR3 spans 15 amino acids. Germline loops: CDR1 SGHAT, CDR2 FQNNGV. This chain's CDR3 is CASSLDRGRAEKLFF. The CDR3 DNA follows: TGTGCCAGCAGCTTAGACAGGGGCCGGGCTGAAAAACTGTTTTTT.

The chain links TRBV14 to TRBJ1-1, with D unresolved. CDR3 size: 15 residues. V gave up 0 bases and J gave up 4 bases, with 12 bases separating them. CDR1 is SGHDN, CDR2 FVKESK, per germline. CDR3 nucleotides: TGTGCCAGCAGCCAAGACTTGGGCCCGAGCACTGAAGCTTTCTTT. Amino acid sequence: CASSQDLGPSTEAFF.

The table lists this clone with a count of one. This sequence joins TRBV4-1 and TRBJ2-7; D might be TRBD2 (6 bases). V shed 1 base and J shed 0 bases, with 10 bases lying between them. The CDR3 is made up of 15 amino acids. The germline V gene has CDR1 MGHRA and CDR2 YSYEKL. The CDR3 here is CASSQVAGTSYEQYF. CDR3 sequence (DNA): TGCGCCAGCAGCCAAGTCGCGGGAACCTCCTACGAGCAGTACTTC.

This clone was counted once. The rearrangement uses TRBV19 and TRBJ2-2; 8 bases are a match to TRBD2. This CDR3 is 14 amino acids long. CDR1 and CDR2 (germline): LNHDA, SQIVND (reference sequence). J lost 6 bases, V lost 2 bases, and 2 bases had no gene match. The chain's CDR3 is CASSISGSAGELFF. As DNA, the CDR3 is TGTGCCAGTAGTATAAGCGGGAGTGCCGGGGAGCTGTTTTTT.

The chain is built from TRBV21-1 and TRBJ1-1. TRBV21-1 is recorded as a pseudogene. The CDR3 totals 14 residues. The CDR3 loop reads CASSRGRENTEAFF. The CDR3, as DNA: TGTGCCAGCAGCAGAGGCAGAGAAAACACTGAAGCTTTCTTT.

The chain couples TRBV2 to TRBJ2-1; 12 bases match TRBD2. Germline loops: CDR1 SNHLY, CDR2 FYNNEI. The CDR3 is made up of 17 amino acids. J was trimmed by 4 bases and V by 5 bases; bases with no gene match: 9. The CDR3 is CASSLLLAGGSYNEQFF. The CDR3 bases are TGTGCCAGCAGTCTTCTTCTAGCGGGGGGGAGTTACAATGAGCAGTTCTTC.

Here the CDR3 reads CASSPGGSGETQYF. CDR3 nucleotide sequence: TGCGCCAGCAGCCCCGGAGGTAGCGGGGAGACCCAGTACTTC. This rearrangement joins TRBV5-1 to TRBJ2-5, with 7 bases matching TRBD2. Trimming removed 4 bases from V and 5 bases from J; junction bases left unmatched: 8. Germline V gene lookup returns CDR1 SGHRS and CDR2 YFSETQ. The CDR3 is 14 amino acids.

This sequence joins TRBV9 and TRBJ1-5, with 7 nucleotides matching TRBD1. This CDR3 is built from 16 residues. Trimming cost V 4 bases and J 3 bases; bases outside gene matches: 10. In germline, CDR1 is SGDLS, CDR2 YYNGEE. The CDR3 is CASSFTPDRINQPQHF. CDR3 nucleotides: TGTGCCAGCAGCTTTACCCCGGACAGGATCAATCAGCCCCAGCATTTT.

The chain couples TRBV5-6 to TRBJ1-2, with TRBD1 matching 7 bases. In germline, CDR1 is SGHDT, CDR2 YYEEEE. With V trimmed by 9 bases and J by 4 bases, 6 bases remained unmatched. This CDR3 is built from 12 residues. The CDR3 loop is CATNRQGYGYTF. The DNA for the CDR3 is TGTGCCACCAACAGACAGGGCTATGGCTACACCTTC.

The chain carries TRBV15 and TRBJ2-1, with TRBD1 identical over 10 bases. The CDR3 is 21 amino acids. Germline CDR1 is LNHNV and CDR2 is YYDKDF (reference sequence). The ends lost 3 bases at V and 2 bases at J; junction bases unmatched: 19. The CDR3, as DNA: TGTGCCACCAGCAGGTTGGGCCCGGGACAGGGGTCCGCGTCTCCCTACAATGAGCAGTTCTTC. Translating it yields CATSRLGPGQGSASPYNEQFF.

This clone was counted a few times. This chain connects TRBV5-4 to TRBJ2-2; 11 bases map to TRBD1. Germline CDR1 is SGHNT and CDR2 is YYREEE (reference sequence). The CDR3 has 17 amino acids. Trimming cost V 4 bases and J 7 bases; bases outside gene matches: 12. The CDR3 DNA reads as TGTGCCAGCAGCCGTCTCGGACAGGGGGCTACTAGCGGGGAGCTGTTTTTT. Its translation: CASSRLGQGATSGELFF.

This rearrangement joins TRBV6-5 to TRBJ2-5, with 7 bases lining up with TRBD1. Germline-derived CDR1 and CDR2 are MNHEY and SVGAGI. This CDR3 is 14 amino acids long. J lost 7 bases, V lost 6 bases, and 11 bases had no gene match. The CDR3 loop reads CASRRGQESGTQYF. The CDR3 DNA follows: TGTGCCAGCAGACGCGGACAGGAGAGTGGGACCCAGTACTTC.